The 11 T cell receptor beta chains given below trace back to one sample, sequenced in a study of neoadjuvant anti-PD-1 for oral cavity cancer. Generated by immunoSEQ multiplex PCR, the TCRdb table keeps only in-frame clones and is missing some. The sample shows over 80,000 clones, about 80% of them seen only once. The material was PBMCs, obtained before nivolumab (anti-PD-1) treatment. The origin of the receptors is a person between 40 and 85 years old with oral cavity squamous cell carcinoma.

The gene calls are TRBV19 and TRBJ2-2; 11 nucleotides agree with TRBD1. Germline V lookup: CDR1 LNHDA, CDR2 SQIVND (reference sequence). V gave up 0 bases and J gave up 4 bases; unmatched junction bases: 4. This CDR3 region has 17 residues. The DNA of the CDR3 is TGTGCCAGTAGTATAGATCAGGGACAGGGGGGCACCGGGGAGCTGTTTTTT. It is translated as CASSIDQGQGGTGELFF.

The chain recombines TRBV2 with TRBJ2-7; D remains ambiguous. The CDR3 consists of 12 residues. In germline, CDR1 is SNHLY, CDR2 FYNNEI. Trimming removed 7 bases from V and 6 bases from J, with 13 bases in between. CDR3 bases: TGTGCCAGCAACGGAGAGAGAGGCGAGCAGTACTTC. Its protein product is CASNGERGEQYF.

The J gene is TRBJ2-7, the V gene TRBV2; D may be TRBD2 (6 bases). Germline V gives CDR1 SNHLY, CDR2 FYNNEI. V lost 4 bases, J lost 3 bases, and 10 bases lay in between. The CDR3 contains 13 residues. The CDR3 nucleotides read TGTGCCAGCAGTGCGGGAGTAGGCTACGAGCAGTACTTC. It encodes CASSAGVGYEQYF. Full variable domain (missing parts from reference TRBV2 and TRBJ2-7): EPEVTQTPSHQVTQMGQEVILRCVPISNHLYFYWYRQILGQKVEFLVSFYNNEISEKSEIFDDQFSVERPDGSNFTLKIRSTKLEDSAMYFCASSAGVGYEQYFGPGTRLTVT.

The chain joins TRBV6-5 to TRBJ1-4, with D perhaps TRBD1 (5 bases). CDR3 length: 14 amino acids. V was clipped by 6 bases and J by 5 bases, with 13 bases between them. Germline lookup yields CDR1 MNHEY and CDR2 SVGAGI. CDR3 region: CASRPGTVNEKLFF. The DNA of the CDR3 is TGTGCCAGCAGGCCCGGGACGGTCAATGAAAAACTGTTTTTT.

The chain joins TRBV5-5 to TRBJ1-1; no firm D call. Germline-derived CDR1 and CDR2 are SGHKS and YYEKEE (reference sequence). CDR3 length: 13 residues. Trimming took off 1 base at V and 2 bases at J, with 6 bases between the two ends. CDR3 loop: CASSLLHNTEAFF. Written as DNA, the CDR3 is TGTGCCAGCAGCTTGTTACACAACACTGAAGCTTTCTTT.

The rearrangement links TRBV5-8 to TRBJ1-1; D call uncertain. The CDR3 totals 13 residues. Germline loops: CDR1 SGHTS, CDR2 YDEGEE. V lost 1 base, J lost 6 bases, and 10 bases lay in between. The CDR3 loop is CASSLMPSPEAFF. As DNA, the CDR3 is TGTGCCAGCAGCTTGATGCCTTCCCCTGAAGCTTTCTTT.

The rearrangement joins TRBV9 to TRBJ2-7; D perhaps matches TRBD2 (6 bases). Germline-derived CDR1 and CDR2 are SGDLS and YYNGEE. The CDR3 length is 15 residues. Trimming took 0 bases from V and 5 from J, leaving 15 bases between them. For the CDR3, the DNA is TGTGCCAGCAGCGTAGGCCTGAGGGGAGGCGACGAGCAGTACTTC. This gives the protein CASSVGLRGGDEQYF.

The V call is TRBV11-3, the J call TRBJ2-3, with TRBD2 identical over 15 bases. Germline V gene data show CDR1 as SGHNT and CDR2 as YENEEA. There are 17 residues in the CDR3. The junction had 3 bases not matched to a gene; V was cut back by 4 bases and J by 1 base. The CDR3 is CASSSGLAGGGTDTQYF. For the CDR3, the DNA is TGTGCCAGCAGCTCGGGACTAGCGGGAGGTGGCACAGATACGCAGTATTTT.

The chain links TRBV5-1 to TRBJ1-2, with 7 bases matching TRBD1. The CDR3 is 14 residues long. The V gene's germline CDR1 is SGHRS and CDR2 YFSETQ. The trim removed 5 bases at V and 6 bases at J, leaving 10 bases unmatched. CDR3 nucleotide sequence: TGCGCCAGCAGTCCCGGGACAGAGGCCCATGGCTACACCTTC. Its translation: CASSPGTEAHGYTF.

The chain recombines TRBV7-8 with TRBJ2-3; D is perhaps TRBD2 (5 bases). Germline CDR1 is SGHVS and CDR2 is FQNEAQ. The ends were cut back, 1 base at V and 0 bases at J, with 17 bases in the middle. This CDR3 contains 18 residues. CDR3 nucleotide sequence: TGTGCCAGCAGCTTAGATGGACTCTCAGTAACTAGCACAGATACGCAGTATTTT. Encoded protein: CASSLDGLSVTSTDTQYF.

The V gene is TRBV7-8, the J gene TRBJ1-1; 7 positions match TRBD1. The CDR3 has 15 amino acids. Germline-derived CDR1 and CDR2 are SGHVS and FQNEAQ. After removal of 1 base from V and 10 bases from J, the junction contained 12 bases not matched to a gene. The CDR3 DNA reads as TGTGCCAGCAGCTTAGGAACCTGGACAGGCGGCGGAGCTTTCTTT. It codes for CASSLGTWTGGGAFF.